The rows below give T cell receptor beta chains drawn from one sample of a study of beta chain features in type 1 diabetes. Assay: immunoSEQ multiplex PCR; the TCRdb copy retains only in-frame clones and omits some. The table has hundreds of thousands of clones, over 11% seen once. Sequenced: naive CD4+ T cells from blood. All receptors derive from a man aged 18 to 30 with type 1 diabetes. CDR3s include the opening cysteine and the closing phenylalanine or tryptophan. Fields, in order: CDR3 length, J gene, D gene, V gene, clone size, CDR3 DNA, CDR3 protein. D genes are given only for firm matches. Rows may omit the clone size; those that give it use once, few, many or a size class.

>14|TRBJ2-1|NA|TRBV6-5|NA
TGTGCCAGCAGTGAGATGGACAGAAACAATGAGCAGTTCTTC
CASSEMDRNNEQFF
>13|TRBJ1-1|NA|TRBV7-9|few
TGTGCCAGCAGCTATCAAGAAGGGGCTGAAGCTTTCTTT
CASSYQEGAEAFF
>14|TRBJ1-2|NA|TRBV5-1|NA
TGCGCCAGCAGCCCCGTGAGGTGGGACTATGGCTACACCTTC
CASSPVRWDYGYTF
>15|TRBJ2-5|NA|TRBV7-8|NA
TGTGCCAGCAGCTTAGTGAGACAGCCCCAAGAGACCCAGTACTTC
CASSLVRQPQETQYF
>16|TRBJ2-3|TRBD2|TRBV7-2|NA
TGTGCCAGTTCCAAGCATGCTAGCGGGGGTACAGATACGCAGTATTTT
CASSKHASGGTDTQYF
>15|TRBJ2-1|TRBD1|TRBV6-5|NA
TGTGCCAGCAGGCGACCGGGACAGGTCTTTCATGAGCAGTTCTTC
CASRRPGQVFHEQFF
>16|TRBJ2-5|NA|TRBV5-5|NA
TGTGCCAGCAGCTTGGCCAGACAAGGGTGGCAAGAGACCCAGTACTTC
CASSLARQGWQETQYF
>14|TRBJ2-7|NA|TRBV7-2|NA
TGTGCCAGCAGCTTAGGGAGCGGCCGCTACGAGCAGTACTTC
CASSLGSGRYEQYF
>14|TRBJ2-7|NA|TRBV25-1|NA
TGTGCCAGCAGTGAAGGGCTGGGGGTCAACGAGCAGTACTTC
CASSEGLGVNEQYF
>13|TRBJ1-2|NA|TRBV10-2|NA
TGCGCCAGCAGTGACAGGCTTCCTTTTGGCTACACCTTC
CASSDRLPFGYTF
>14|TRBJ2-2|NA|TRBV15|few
TGTGCCACCAACTGGGACATCGGGACCGGGGAGCTGTTTTTT
CATNWDIGTGELFF
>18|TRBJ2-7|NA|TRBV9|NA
TGTGCCAGCAGCCTCGGAGCTGGTAGCGGCCGAGCTTCCTACGAGCAGTACTTC
CASSLGAGSGRASYEQYF
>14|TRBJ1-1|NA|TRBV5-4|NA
TGTGCCAGCAGCTTCTACAGATTGAACACTGAAGCTTTCTTT
CASSFYRLNTEAFF
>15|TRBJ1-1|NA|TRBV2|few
TGTGCCAGGAACTCTTTCGGCCCAGGGAACACTGAAGCTTTCTTT
CARNSFGPGNTEAFF
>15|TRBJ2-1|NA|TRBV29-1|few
TGCAGCGCCCTGACCGGAAAAAGCTCCTACAATGAGCAGTTCTTC
CSALTGKSSYNEQFF
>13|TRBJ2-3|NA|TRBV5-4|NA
TGTGCCAGCAGCTTGGACCTCCAAGATACGCAGTATTTT
CASSLDLQDTQYF
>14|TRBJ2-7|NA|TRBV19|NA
TGTGCCATCGGGCCGGCAGATCAACCCTACGAGCAGTACTTC
CAIGPADQPYEQYF
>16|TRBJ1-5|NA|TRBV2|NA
TGTGCCAGCAGTGATGATACAGGGTCGGCCAATCAGCCCCAGCATTTT
CASSDDTGSANQPQHF
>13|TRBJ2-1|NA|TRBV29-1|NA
TGCAGCGTTGAAAGGGGCGGGCGCAATGAGCAGTTCTTC
CSVERGGRNEQFF
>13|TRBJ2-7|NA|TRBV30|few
TGTGCCTGGAGTGTCGGCCTCTCCTACGAGCAGTACTTC
CAWSVGLSYEQYF
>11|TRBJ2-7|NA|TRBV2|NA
TGTGCCAGCAGCGGGGCGGGCGAGCAGTACTTC
CASSGAGEQYF
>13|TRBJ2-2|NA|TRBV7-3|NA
TGTGCCAGCAGCCGACAGGTCACCGGGGAGCTGTTTTTT
CASSRQVTGELFF
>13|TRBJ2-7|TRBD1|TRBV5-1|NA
TGCGCCAGCAGCTTGGGACAGGGCGGGGAGCAGTACTTC
CASSLGQGGEQYF
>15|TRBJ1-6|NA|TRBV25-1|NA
TGTGCCAGCAGTGACCTTCAGGGCCGCAATTCACCCCTCCACTTT
CASSDLQGRNSPLHF
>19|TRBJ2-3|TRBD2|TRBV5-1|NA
TGCGCCAGCAGCAGTTATAGCGGGGGCCTTACCTATGACACAGATACGCAGTATTTT
CASSSYSGGLTYDTDTQYF
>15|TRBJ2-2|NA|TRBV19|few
TGTGCCAGTAGTATTCTACAGGGGAACACCGGGGAGCTGTTTTTT
CASSILQGNTGELFF
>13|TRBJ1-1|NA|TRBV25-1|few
TGTGCCAGCAGTGAGGCAGGGGTTGGTGAAGCTTTCTTT
CASSEAGVGEAFF
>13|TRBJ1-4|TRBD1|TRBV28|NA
TGTGCCAGCAGTTCACAGGGGCGGGAAAAACTGTTTTTT
CASSSQGREKLFF
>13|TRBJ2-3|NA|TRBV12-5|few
TGTGCTAGTGGTTTGCGACTCACAGATACGCAGTATTTT
CASGLRLTDTQYF
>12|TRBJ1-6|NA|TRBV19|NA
TGTGCCAGCTGGGAACCTGGGGCACCCCTCCACTTT
CASWEPGAPLHF
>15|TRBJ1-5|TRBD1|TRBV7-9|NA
TGTGCCAGCAGGTCCGGGACAGGGTTCAATCAGCCCCAGCATTTT
CASRSGTGFNQPQHF
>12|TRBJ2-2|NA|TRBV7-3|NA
TGTGCCAGCAGGGGGAGCACCGGGGAGCTGTTTTTT
CASRGSTGELFF
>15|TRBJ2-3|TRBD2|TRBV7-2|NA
TGTGCCAGCAGCGTAGCCAGCGGGAGTACAGATACGCAGTATTTT
CASSVASGSTDTQYF
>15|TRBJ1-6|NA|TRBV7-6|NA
TGTGCCAGCAGTTTCACCGGCCTCCATAATTCACCCCTCCACTTT
CASSFTGLHNSPLHF
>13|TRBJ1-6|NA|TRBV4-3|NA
TGCGCCAGCAGCCAAGGGGGGGAAGGACCCCTCCACTTT
CASSQGGEGPLHF
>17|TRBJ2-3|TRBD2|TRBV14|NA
TGTGCCAGCAGCCAAGGGGGACTAGCGGATTACACAGATACGCAGTATTTT
CASSQGGLADYTDTQYF
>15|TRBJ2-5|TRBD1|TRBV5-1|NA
TGCGCCAGCAGCCTGGGACAGTCATCACGAGAGACCCAGTACTTC
CASSLGQSSRETQYF
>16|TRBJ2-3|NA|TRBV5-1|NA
TGCGCCAGCAGCTTGCCAGGGACGGGAAGCACAGATACGCAGTATTTT
CASSLPGTGSTDTQYF
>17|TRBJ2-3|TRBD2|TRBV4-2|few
TGTGCCAGCAGCCAAGACCTAGCGGGAGGATACACAGATACGCAGTATTTT
CASSQDLAGGYTDTQYF
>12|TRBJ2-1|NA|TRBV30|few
TGTGCCTGGAGCACAACCTACAATGAGCAGTTCTTC
CAWSTTYNEQFF
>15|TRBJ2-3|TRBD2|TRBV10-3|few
TGTGCCATCAGTGGGACTAGCGGGGGGACAGATACGCAGTATTTT
CAISGTSGGTDTQYF
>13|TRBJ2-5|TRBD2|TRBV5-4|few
TGTGCCAGCAGCTTGAGCGGGGAAGAGACCCAGTACTTC
CASSLSGEETQYF
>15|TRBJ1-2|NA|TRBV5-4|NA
TGTGCCAGCAGCTTGTATGTAGGGGCGGACTATGGCTACACCTTC
CASSLYVGADYGYTF
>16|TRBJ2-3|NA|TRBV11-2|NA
TGTGCCAGCAGCGCCCCCCTAGCGCACACCACAGATACGCAGTATTTT
CASSAPLAHTTDTQYF
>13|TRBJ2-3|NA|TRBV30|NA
TGTGCCTGGACCATGCGTTTAGGAGATACGCAGTATTTT
CAWTMRLGDTQYF
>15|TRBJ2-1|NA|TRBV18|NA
TGTGCCAGCTCAAACCACGATCTGGGGTTGGATGAGCAGTTCTTC
CASSNHDLGLDEQFF
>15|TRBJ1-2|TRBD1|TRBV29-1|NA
TGCAGCGTTGAAGCTCCAGGGGGGACTTTCTATGGCTACACCTTC
CSVEAPGGTFYGYTF
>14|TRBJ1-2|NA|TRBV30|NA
TGTGCCTGGAGTCACTTAGGGCTGGACTATGGCTACACCTTC
CAWSHLGLDYGYTF
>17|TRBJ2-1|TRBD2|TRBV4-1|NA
TGCGCCAGCAGTTACTACACTGGGACTAGCATACACAATGAGCAGTTCTTC
CASSYYTGTSIHNEQFF
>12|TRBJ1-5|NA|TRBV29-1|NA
TGCAGCGTGGGGGAATCCAATCAGCCCCAGCATTTT
CSVGESNQPQHF
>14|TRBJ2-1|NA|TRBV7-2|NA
TGTGCCAGCAGCTTAGTTCAGTCAGGGAATGAGCAGTTCTTC
CASSLVQSGNEQFF
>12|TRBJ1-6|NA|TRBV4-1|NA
TGCGCCAGCAGCACAATTAATTCACCCCTCCACTTT
CASSTINSPLHF
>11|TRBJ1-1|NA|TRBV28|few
TGTGCCAGCACGTCGGCCGTTGGAGCTTTCTTT
CASTSAVGAFF